This is a list of T cell receptor beta chains from one sample in a study of control samples from healthy donors and cancer patients. The protocol was immunoSEQ multiplex PCR, while the TCRdb copy is restricted to in-frame clones and leaves out a portion. The repertoire holds tens of thousands of clones, approximately 87% seen once, with roughly 2.4% in the top ten. Sequences were obtained from PBMCs. These receptors were taken from a woman aged 50 to 60 with head and neck cancer. CDR3s include the opening cysteine and the closing phenylalanine or tryptophan. A D gene is named only where the DNA matches it firmly. Size tells how often a clone was seen (once, few, many) or the class of an expanded clone, and some rows leave it out.

D gene,CDR3 length,J gene,clone size,V gene,CDR3 DNA,CDR3 protein
-,14,TRBJ1-6,-,TRBV5-1,TGCGCCAGCAGCTTGGGAGGGGGATTTTCACCCCTCCACTTT,CASSLGGGFSPLHF
TRBD2,14,TRBJ2-7,-,TRBV9,TGTGCCAGCAGCGTGACTAGCGGGGGTTACGAGCAGTACTTC,CASSVTSGGYEQYF
TRBD1,13,TRBJ2-5,-,TRBV5-6,TGTGCCAGCAGCTTGACAGGGGGAGAGACCCAGTACTTC,CASSLTGGETQYF
-,14,TRBJ2-5,-,TRBV28,TGTGCCAGCAGTTTACGGGCAGGGATAGAGACCCAGTACTTC,CASSLRAGIETQYF
-,13,TRBJ2-7,few,TRBV2,TGTGCCAGCAGTGACCCCGACCTTTACGAGCAGTACTTC,CASSDPDLYEQYF
-,15,TRBJ2-3,-,TRBV6-2/TRBV6-3,TGTGCCAGCAGTTACCGAACTAGCATCACAGATACGCAGTATTTT,CASSYRTSITDTQYF
-,18,TRBJ1-1,-,TRBV19,TGTGCCAGTAGCCCTGGGACGGGCGGGCACTCCCTGAGGACTGAAGCTTTCTTT,CASSPGTGGHSLRTEAFF
TRBD1,16,TRBJ1-5,-,TRBV23-1,TGCGCCAGCAGTCACCCCGGACAGGGAAGCAATCAGCCCCAGCATTTT,CASSHPGQGSNQPQHF
-,14,TRBJ2-7,-,TRBV15,TGTGCCACCAGCAGAGCCAGCAGCTCCTACGAGCAGTACTTC,CATSRASSSYEQYF
TRBD1,17,TRBJ1-5,-,TRBV7-6,TGTGCCAGCAGTCCCCCGGGACAGGACCCTCGTTTTAGGCCCCAGCATTTT,CASSPPGQDPRFRPQHF
-,11,TRBJ1-5,-,TRBV28,TGTGCCAGCAGTTTCGCCCAGCCCCAGCATTTT,CASSFAQPQHF
TRBD2,13,TRBJ2-1,-,TRBV5-4,TGTGCCAGCAGCTTAGCGGGGGTAGATGAGCAGTTCTTC,CASSLAGVDEQFF
TRBD2,14,TRBJ2-5,-,TRBV29-1,TGCAGCGTTGGGGGGGAGGGTCGCCAAGAGACCCAGTACTTC,CSVGGEGRQETQYF
-,14,TRBJ2-7,-,TRBV28,TGTGCCAGCAGTGGGTTGAACAGTCGGCGGGAGCAGTACTTC,CASSGLNSRREQYF
TRBD2,19,TRBJ2-2,-,TRBV7-9,TGTGCCAGCAGCCCAGGACTAGCGGGGGGTGTAGCGAACACCGGGGAGCTGTTTTTT,CASSPGLAGGVANTGELFF
TRBD1,15,TRBJ2-7,few,TRBV11-1,TGTGCCAGCAGCCCACCGACAGGGGGGCTTTTGGAGCAGTACTTC,CASSPPTGGLLEQYF
-,12,TRBJ1-6,-,TRBV5-6,TGTGCCAGCAGCCTCACAAATTCACCCCTCCACTTT,CASSLTNSPLHF
-,15,TRBJ1-1,few,TRBV2,TGTGCCAGCAGTGAAGCGTACACAGTGAACACTGAAGCTTTCTTT,CASSEAYTVNTEAFF
-,13,TRBJ1-5,-,TRBV2,TGTGCCAGCAGAGGGTATAGCAATCAGCCCCAGCATTTT,CASRGYSNQPQHF
-,12,TRBJ2-3,-,TRBV6-5,TGTGCCAGCAGCCCCCGGTCAGATACGCAGTATTTT,CASSPRSDTQYF
TRBD1,13,TRBJ1-2,-,TRBV5-1,TGCGCCAGCAGCCCGGGACAGGGCTATGGCTACACCTTC,CASSPGQGYGYTF
-,16,TRBJ1-5,few,TRBV7-8,TGTGCCAGCACCCTTAATGGGGGAGTAAGCAATCAGCCCCAGCATTTT,CASTLNGGVSNQPQHF
TRBD2,15,TRBJ2-5,-,TRBV19,TGTGCCAGTATGTCTAGCGGGGGCCGACAAGAGACCCAGTACTTC,CASMSSGGRQETQYF
-,13,TRBJ1-6,-,TRBV6-4,TGTGCCAGCAGTGCGTCCAGAGAAGGCACCCTCCACTTT,CASSASREGTLHF
TRBD1,15,TRBJ2-7,-,TRBV29-1,TGCAGCGTTGCCCTACTAGGACAGGGTCCCTACGAGCAGTACTTC,CSVALLGQGPYEQYF
-,12,TRBJ2-5,-,TRBV6-5,TGTGCCAGCTACAGGGATCAAGAGACCCAGTACTTC,CASYRDQETQYF
TRBD2,14,TRBJ2-7,-,TRBV5-1,TGCGCCAGCAGCTTGGTGGGACTAGACTACGAGCAGTACTTC,CASSLVGLDYEQYF
TRBD2,14,TRBJ2-5,few,TRBV6-4,TGTGCCAGCAGTGAGGGGGGGGAATCAGAGACCCAGTACTTC,CASSEGGESETQYF
-,13,TRBJ1-1,-,TRBV19,TGTGCCAGTAGACTGACAGGGAACACTGAAGCTTTCTTT,CASRLTGNTEAFF
TRBD1,15,TRBJ1-1,-,TRBV25-1,TGTGCCAGCAGTTTCCCGGGACAGGGGGCCACTGAAGCTTTCTTT,CASSFPGQGATEAFF
-,13,TRBJ1-1,-,TRBV9,TGTGCCAGCAGCTTTGGACCGAACACTGAAGCTTTCTTT,CASSFGPNTEAFF
-,14,TRBJ2-2,-,TRBV7-9,TGTGCCAGCAGCTTGGACTCAAACACCGGGGAGCTGTTTTTT,CASSLDSNTGELFF
-,18,TRBJ2-3,-,TRBV4-1,TGCGCCAGCAGCCAAGTTGGGCAGGCGGGTTCTAGCACAGATACGCAGTATTTT,CASSQVGQAGSSTDTQYF
-,13,TRBJ1-5,-,TRBV2,TGTGCCATTCTTAACCGGACTGGGAGGCCCCAGCATTTT,CAILNRTGRPQHF
-,16,TRBJ1-2,-,TRBV5-4,TGTGCCAGCAGCGGACCGCAGATGGGGGGCGAGTATGGCTACACCTTC,CASSGPQMGGEYGYTF
TRBD1,14,TRBJ2-3,-,TRBV2,TGTGCCAGCCTTCCGGACAGGGTCACAGATACGCAGTATTTT,CASLPDRVTDTQYF
-,16,TRBJ1-3,few,TRBV9,TGTGCCAGCAGCGCCACTCCGGGAGCTCATGGAAACACCATATATTTT,CASSATPGAHGNTIYF
-,14,TRBJ1-3,-,TRBV9,TGTGCCAGCAGCGCCGGCGTCTCTGGAAACACCATATATTTT,CASSAGVSGNTIYF
-,16,TRBJ2-2,-,TRBV9,TGTGCCAGCAGCGTAGCTCCCGGGTTAGGCACCGGGGAGCTGTTTTTT,CASSVAPGLGTGELFF
-,12,TRBJ2-2,-,TRBV7-2,TGTGCCAGCAGCTTGGGCACCGGGGAGCTGTTTTTT,CASSLGTGELFF
TRBD1,17,TRBJ2-1,once,TRBV5-4,TGTGCCAGCAGCGGCCCGGAGGAACAGGGGGGTATCGATGAGCAGTTCTTC,CASSGPEEQGGIDEQFF